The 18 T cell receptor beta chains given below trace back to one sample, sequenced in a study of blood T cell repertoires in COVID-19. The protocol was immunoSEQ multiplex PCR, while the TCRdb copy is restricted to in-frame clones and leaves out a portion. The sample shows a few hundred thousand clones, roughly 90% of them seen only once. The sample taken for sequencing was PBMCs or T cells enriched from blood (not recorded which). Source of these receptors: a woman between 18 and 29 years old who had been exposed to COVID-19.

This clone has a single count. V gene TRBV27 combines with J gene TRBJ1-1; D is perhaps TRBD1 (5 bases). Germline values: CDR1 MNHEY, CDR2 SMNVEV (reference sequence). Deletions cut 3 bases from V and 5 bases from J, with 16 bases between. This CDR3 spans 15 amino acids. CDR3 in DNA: TGTGCCAGCAGTTTGTCTCTGGGAGGGGAAACTGAAGCTTTCTTT. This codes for CASSLSLGGETEAFF.

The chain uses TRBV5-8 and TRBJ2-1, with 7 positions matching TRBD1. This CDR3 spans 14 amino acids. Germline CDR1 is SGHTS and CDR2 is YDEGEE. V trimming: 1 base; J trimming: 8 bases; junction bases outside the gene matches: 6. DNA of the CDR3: TGTGCCAGCAGCTTGATCCTAACAGGGGATGAGCAGTTCTTC. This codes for CASSLILTGDEQFF.

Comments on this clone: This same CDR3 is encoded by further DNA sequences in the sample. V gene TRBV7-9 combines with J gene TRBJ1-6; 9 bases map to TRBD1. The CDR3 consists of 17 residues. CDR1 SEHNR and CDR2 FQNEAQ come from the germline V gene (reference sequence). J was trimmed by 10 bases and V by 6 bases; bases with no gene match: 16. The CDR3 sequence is CASRPKRGTGRESPLHF. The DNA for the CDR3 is TGTGCCAGCAGGCCGAAAAGAGGGACAGGGCGAGAGTCACCCCTCCACTTT.

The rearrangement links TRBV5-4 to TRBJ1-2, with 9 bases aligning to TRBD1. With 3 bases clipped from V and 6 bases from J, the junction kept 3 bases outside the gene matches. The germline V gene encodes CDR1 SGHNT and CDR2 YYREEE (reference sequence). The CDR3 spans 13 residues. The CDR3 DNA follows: TGTGCCAGCAGCTACAGGGGGCAAAATGGCTACACCTTC. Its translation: CASSYRGQNGYTF.

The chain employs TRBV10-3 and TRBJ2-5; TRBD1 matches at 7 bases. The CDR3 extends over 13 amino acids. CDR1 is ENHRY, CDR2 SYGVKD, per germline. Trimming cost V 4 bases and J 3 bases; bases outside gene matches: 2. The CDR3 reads CAISGQGKETQYF. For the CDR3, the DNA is TGTGCCATCAGTGGACAGGGTAAAGAGACCCAGTACTTC.

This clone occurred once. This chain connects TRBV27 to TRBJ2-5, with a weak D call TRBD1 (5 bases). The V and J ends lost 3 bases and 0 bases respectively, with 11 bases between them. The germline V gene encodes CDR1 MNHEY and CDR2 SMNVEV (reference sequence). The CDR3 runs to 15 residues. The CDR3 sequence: CASSFTSGYQETQYF. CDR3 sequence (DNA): TGTGCCAGCAGTTTCACCTCAGGGTACCAAGAGACCCAGTACTTC.

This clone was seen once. This CDR3 is CASSTLLVAETQYF. The CDR3 region has the DNA TGTGCCAGCAGTACCCTACTAGTTGCGGAGACCCAGTACTTC. The V call is TRBV28, the J call TRBJ2-5, with D possibly matching TRBD2 (5 bases). The CDR3 spans 14 residues. V lost 5 bases and J 5 bases, leaving 15 bases between the germline ends. Germline CDR1 MDHEN, CDR2 SYDVKM.

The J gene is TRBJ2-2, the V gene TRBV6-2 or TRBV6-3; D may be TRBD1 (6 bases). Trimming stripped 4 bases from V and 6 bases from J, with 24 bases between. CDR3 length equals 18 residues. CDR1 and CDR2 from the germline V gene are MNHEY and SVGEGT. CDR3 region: CASSSGDTRLDVAGELFF. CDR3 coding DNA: TGTGCCAGCAGTTCCGGGGACACAAGACTGGATGTGGCCGGGGAGCTGTTTTTT.

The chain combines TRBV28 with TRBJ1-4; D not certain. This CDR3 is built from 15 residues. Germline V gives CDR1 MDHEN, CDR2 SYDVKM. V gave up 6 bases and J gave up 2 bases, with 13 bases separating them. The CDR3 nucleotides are TGTGCCAGCAGCCCTCCGGGAGGTACTAATGAAAAACTGTTTTTT. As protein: CASSPPGGTNEKLFF. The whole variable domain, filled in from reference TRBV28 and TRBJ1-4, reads DVKVTQSSRYLVKRTGEKVFLECVQDMDHENMFWYRQDPGLGLRLIYFSYDVKMKEKGDIPEGYSVSREKKERFSLILESASTNQTSMYLCASSPPGGTNEKLFFGSGTQLSVL.

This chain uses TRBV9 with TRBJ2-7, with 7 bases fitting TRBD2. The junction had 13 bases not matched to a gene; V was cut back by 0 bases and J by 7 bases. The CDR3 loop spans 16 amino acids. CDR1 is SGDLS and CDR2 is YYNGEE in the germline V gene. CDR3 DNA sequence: TGTGCCAGCAGCGTAGGGGCGGGAGAAGGGTATCGGGAGCAGTACTTC. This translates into CASSVGAGEGYREQYF.

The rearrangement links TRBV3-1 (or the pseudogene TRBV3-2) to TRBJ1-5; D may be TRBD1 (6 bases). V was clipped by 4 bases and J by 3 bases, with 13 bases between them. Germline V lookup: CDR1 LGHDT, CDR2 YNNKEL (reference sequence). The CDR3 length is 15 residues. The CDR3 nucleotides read TGTGCCAGCAGCCTGGCAGGGGTATCCAATCAGCCCCAGCATTTT. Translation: CASSLAGVSNQPQHF.

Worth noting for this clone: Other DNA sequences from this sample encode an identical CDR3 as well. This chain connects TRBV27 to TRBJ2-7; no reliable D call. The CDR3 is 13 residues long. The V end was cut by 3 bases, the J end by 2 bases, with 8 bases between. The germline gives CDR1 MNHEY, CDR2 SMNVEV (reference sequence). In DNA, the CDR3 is TGTGCCAGCAGTTTGGGCCAGACCTACGAGCAGTACTTC. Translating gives CASSLGQTYEQYF.

CDR3 region: CSASSNRDRVYEQYF. Here the CDR3 DNA reads TGCAGTGCTAGTAGCAACCGGGACAGGGTCTACGAGCAGTACTTC. The chain couples TRBV20-1 to TRBJ2-7; 9 bases agree with TRBD1. This CDR3 contains 15 residues. Per the germline V gene, CDR1 is DFQATT and CDR2 is SNEGSKA (reference sequence). The J segment lost 3 bases and the V segment lost 3 bases, leaving 9 bases of the junction unmatched.

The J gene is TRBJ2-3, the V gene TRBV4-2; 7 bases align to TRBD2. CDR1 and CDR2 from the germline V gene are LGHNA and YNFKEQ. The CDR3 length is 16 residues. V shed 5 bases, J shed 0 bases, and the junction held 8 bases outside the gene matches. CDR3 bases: TGTGCCAGCAGCTACTCTCGGGGGGTGAGCACAGATACGCAGTATTTT. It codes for CASSYSRGVSTDTQYF.

CDR3 nucleotide sequence: TGTGCCAGCAGCCTAGTCCTAGCGGGGCCTACCTACGAGCAGTACTTC. Its translation: CASSLVLAGPTYEQYF. The chain carries TRBV7-2 and TRBJ2-7; 9 bases line up with TRBD2. J was trimmed by 2 bases and V by 5 bases; bases with no gene match: 10. This CDR3 is 16 amino acids long. Germline CDR1 reads SGHTA; CDR2 reads FQGNSA.

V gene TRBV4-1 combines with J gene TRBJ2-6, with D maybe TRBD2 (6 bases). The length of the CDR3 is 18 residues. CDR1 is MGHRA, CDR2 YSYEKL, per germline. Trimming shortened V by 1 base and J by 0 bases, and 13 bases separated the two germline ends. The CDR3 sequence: CASSQVSGGASGANVLTF. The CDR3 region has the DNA TGCGCCAGCAGCCAAGTCAGCGGCGGGGCCTCTGGGGCCAACGTCCTGACTTTC.

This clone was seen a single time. CDR3 in amino acids: CASSRSGGPFTDTQYF. The CDR3 DNA sequence: TGTGCCAGTAGTAGGTCGGGGGGGCCATTCACAGATACGCAGTATTTT. The rearrangement links TRBV19 to TRBJ2-3; TRBD2 aligns across 8 bases. Germline CDR1 is LNHDA and CDR2 is SQIVND (reference sequence). CDR3 size: 16 residues. Trimming at V came to 4 bases and at J to 2 bases, leaving 8 bases not matched to a gene.

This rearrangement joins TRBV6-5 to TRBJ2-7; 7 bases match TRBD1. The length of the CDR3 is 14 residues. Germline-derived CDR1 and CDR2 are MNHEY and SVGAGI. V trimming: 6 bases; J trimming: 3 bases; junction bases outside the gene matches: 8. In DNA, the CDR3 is TGTGCCAGCAGCCGTGGACAGGTTCTCTACGAGCAGTACTTC. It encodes CASSRGQVLYEQYF.